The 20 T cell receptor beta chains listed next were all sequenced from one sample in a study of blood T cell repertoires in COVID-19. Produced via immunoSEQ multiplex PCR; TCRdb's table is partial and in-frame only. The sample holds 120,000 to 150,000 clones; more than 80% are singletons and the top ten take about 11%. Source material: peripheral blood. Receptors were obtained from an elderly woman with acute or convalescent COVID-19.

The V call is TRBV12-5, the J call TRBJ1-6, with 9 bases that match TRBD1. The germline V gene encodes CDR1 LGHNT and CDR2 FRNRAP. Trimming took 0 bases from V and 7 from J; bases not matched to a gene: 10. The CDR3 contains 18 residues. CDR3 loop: CASGLVVWGTGKNSPLHF. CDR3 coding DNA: TGTGCTAGTGGTTTGGTAGTTTGGGGGACAGGGAAGAATTCACCCCTCCACTTT.

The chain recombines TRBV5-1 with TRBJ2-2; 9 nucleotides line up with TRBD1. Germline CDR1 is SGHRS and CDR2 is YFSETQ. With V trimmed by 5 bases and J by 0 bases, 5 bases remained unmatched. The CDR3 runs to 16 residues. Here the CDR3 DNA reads TGCGCCAGCAGTTTACAGGGGGCCCCGAACACCGGGGAGCTGTTTTTT. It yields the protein CASSLQGAPNTGELFF.

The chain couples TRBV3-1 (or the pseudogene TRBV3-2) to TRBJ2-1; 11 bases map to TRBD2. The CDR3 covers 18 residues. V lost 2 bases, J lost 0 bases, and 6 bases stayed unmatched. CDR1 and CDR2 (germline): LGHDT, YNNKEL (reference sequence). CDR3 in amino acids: CASSQRRLAGSSYNEQFF. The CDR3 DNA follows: TGTGCCAGCAGCCAAAGAAGACTAGCGGGGAGCTCCTACAATGAGCAGTTCTTC.

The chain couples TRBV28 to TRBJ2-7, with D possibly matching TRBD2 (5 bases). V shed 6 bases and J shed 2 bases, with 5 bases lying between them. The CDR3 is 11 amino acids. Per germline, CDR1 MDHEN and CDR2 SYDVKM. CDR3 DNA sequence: TGTGCCAGCAGGAGGGCCTACGAGCAGTACTTC. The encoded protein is CASRRAYEQYF. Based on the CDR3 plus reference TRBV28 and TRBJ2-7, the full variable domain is DVKVTQSSRYLVKRTGEKVFLECVQDMDHENMFWYRQDPGLGLRLIYFSYDVKMKEKGDIPEGYSVSREKKERFSLILESASTNQTSMYLCASRRAYEQYFGPGTRLTVT.

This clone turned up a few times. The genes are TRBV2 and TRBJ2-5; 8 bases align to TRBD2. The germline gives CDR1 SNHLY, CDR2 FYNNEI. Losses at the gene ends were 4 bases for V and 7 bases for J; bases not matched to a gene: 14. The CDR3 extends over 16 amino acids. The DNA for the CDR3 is TGTGCCAGCAGTGGCGCCTACGGGGGGGGTCCGGGGACCCAGTACTTC. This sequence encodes CASSGAYGGGPGTQYF.

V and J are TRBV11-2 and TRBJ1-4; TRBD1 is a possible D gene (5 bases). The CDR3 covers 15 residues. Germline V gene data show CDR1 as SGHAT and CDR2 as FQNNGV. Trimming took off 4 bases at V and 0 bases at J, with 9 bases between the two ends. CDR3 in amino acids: CASSSQGSTNEKLFF. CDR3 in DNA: TGTGCCAGCAGCTCCCAGGGATCAACTAATGAAAAACTGTTTTTT. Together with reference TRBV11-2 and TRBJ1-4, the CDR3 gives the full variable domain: EAGVAQSPRYKIIEKRQSVAFWCNPISGHATLYWYQQILGQGPKLLIQFQNNGVVDDSQLPKDRFSAERLKGVDSTLKIQPAKLEDSAVYLCASSSQGSTNEKLFFGSGTQLSVL.

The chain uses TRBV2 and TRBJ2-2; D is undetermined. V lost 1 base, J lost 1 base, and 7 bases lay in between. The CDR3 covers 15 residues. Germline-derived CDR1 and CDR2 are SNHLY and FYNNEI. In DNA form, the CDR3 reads TGTGCCAGCAGTGAAGTCGGTCAGAACACCGGGGAGCTGTTTTTT. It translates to CASSEVGQNTGELFF. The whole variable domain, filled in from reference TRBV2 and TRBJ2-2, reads EPEVTQTPSHQVTQMGQEVILRCVPISNHLYFYWYRQILGQKVEFLVSFYNNEISEKSEIFDDQFSVERPDGSNFTLKIRSTKLEDSAMYFCASSEVGQNTGELFFGEGSRLTVL.

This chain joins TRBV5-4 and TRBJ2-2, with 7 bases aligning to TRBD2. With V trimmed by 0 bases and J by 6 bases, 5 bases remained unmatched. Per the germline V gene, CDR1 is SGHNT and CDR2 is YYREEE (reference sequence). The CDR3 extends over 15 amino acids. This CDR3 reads CASSLVRGDAGELFF. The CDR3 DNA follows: TGTGCCAGCAGCTTGGTTCGGGGGGACGCCGGGGAGCTGTTTTTT.

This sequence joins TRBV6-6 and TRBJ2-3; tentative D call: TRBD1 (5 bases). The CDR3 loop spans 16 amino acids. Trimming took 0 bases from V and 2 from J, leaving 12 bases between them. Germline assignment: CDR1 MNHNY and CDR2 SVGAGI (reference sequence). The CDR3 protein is CASSYSGLNPTDTQYF. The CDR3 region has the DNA TGTGCCAGCAGTTACTCGGGGCTGAACCCCACAGATACGCAGTATTTT.

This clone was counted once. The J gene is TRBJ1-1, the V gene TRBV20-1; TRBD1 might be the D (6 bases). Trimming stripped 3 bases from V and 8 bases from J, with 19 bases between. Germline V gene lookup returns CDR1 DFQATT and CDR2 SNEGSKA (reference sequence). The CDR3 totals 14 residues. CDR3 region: CSASTGFILSEAFF. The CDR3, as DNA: TGCAGTGCTAGTACAGGGTTTATCCTCTCGGAAGCTTTCTTT.

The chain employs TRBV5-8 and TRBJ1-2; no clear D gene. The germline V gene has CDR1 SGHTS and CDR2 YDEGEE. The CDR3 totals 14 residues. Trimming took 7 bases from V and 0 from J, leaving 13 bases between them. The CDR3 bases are TGTGCCAGCGGCAGGAGGTTAGCTAACTATGGCTACACCTTC. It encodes CASGRRLANYGYTF.

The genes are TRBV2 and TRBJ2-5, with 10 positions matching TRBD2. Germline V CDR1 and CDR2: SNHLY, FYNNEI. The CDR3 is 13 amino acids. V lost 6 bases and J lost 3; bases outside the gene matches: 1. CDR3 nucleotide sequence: TGTGCCAGCAGGGGACTAGCGAAAGAGACCCAGTACTTC. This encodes CASRGLAKETQYF.

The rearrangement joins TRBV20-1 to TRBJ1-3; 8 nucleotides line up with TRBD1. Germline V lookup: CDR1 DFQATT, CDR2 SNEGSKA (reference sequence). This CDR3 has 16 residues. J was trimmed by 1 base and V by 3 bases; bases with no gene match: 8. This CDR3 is CSASRSWTGSGNTIYF. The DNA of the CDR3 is TGCAGTGCTAGTCGCTCCTGGACAGGGTCTGGAAACACCATATATTTT.

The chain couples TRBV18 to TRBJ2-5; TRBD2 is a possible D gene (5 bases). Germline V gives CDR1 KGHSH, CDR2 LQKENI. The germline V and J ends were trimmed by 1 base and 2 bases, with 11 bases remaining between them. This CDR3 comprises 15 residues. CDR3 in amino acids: CASSPRNGVQETQYF. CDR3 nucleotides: TGTGCCAGCTCACCACGGAACGGGGTTCAAGAGACCCAGTACTTC.

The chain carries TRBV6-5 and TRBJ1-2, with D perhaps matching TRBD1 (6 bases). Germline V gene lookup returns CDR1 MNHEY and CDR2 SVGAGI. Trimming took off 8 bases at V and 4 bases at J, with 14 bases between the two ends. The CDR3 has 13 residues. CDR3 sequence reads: CASQGQSFYGYTF. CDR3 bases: TGTGCCAGCCAAGGACAGAGCTTCTATGGCTACACCTTC.

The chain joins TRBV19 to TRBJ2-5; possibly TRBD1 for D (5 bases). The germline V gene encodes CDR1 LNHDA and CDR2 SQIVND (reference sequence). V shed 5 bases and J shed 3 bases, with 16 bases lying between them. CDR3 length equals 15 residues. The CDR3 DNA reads TGTGCCAGTAGTCCTCAGGGAATTCGGGAAGAGACCCAGTACTTC. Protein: CASSPQGIREETQYF.

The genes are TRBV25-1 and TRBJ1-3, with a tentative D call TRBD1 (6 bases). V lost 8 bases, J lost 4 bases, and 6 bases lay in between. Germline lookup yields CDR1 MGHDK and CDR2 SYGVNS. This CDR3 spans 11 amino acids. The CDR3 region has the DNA TGTGCCAGCCAGGGGGGAAACACCATATATTTT. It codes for CASQGGNTIYF.

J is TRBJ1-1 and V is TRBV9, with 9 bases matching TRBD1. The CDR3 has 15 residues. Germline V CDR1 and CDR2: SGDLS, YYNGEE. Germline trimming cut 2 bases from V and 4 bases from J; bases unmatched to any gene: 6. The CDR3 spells CASSVSTGGTTEAFF. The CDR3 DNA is TGTGCCAGCAGCGTCTCGACAGGGGGGACCACTGAAGCTTTCTTT.

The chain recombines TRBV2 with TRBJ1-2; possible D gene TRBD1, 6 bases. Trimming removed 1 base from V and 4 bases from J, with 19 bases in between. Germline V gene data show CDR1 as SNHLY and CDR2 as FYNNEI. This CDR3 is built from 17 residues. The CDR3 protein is CASSEEGGGSLLYGYTF. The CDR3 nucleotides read TGTGCCAGCAGTGAAGAGGGAGGGGGGTCCCTGCTCTATGGCTACACCTTC.

The CDR3 loop is CASSKSQGQGVNTIYF. Written as DNA, the CDR3 is TGTGCCAGCAGCAAGAGCCAGGGACAGGGTGTCAACACCATATATTTT. This chain connects TRBV11-2 to TRBJ1-3; TRBD1 aligns across 9 bases. The CDR3 loop spans 16 amino acids. Germline assignment: CDR1 SGHAT and CDR2 FQNNGV. The ends lost 5 bases at V and 7 bases at J; junction bases unmatched: 12.